Below are 6 T cell receptor beta chains sequenced from a single sample in a study of T cells after yellow fever vaccination. TCRdb recomputed calls from the 5' RACE reads with MiXCR, one row per CDR3 protein. The table shows 500,000 to 650,000 distinct CDR3 sequences, with about a sixth occurring only once. Source: PBMCs, taken around 5 days after the first yellow fever vaccination. These receptors all stem from a man aged 18-30 years who received the YFV17D yellow fever vaccine.

This chain connects TRBV7-2 to TRBJ2-7; TRBD1 agrees at 12 bases. Germline values: CDR1 SGHTA, CDR2 FQGNSA. CDR3 size: 14 residues. The V segment lost 4 bases and the J segment 5 bases; nucleotides outside the gene matches: 3. The CDR3 is CASSSGQGAHEQYF. The CDR3 nucleotides read TGTGCCAGCAGCTCGGGACAGGGGGCCCACGAGCAGTACTTC.

The genes are TRBV28 and TRBJ2-3; TRBD2 agrees at 8 bases. CDR1 and CDR2 (germline): MDHEN, SYDVKM. This CDR3 comprises 17 residues. V shed 3 bases and J 8 bases; nucleotides not matched to a gene: 16. The CDR3 region has the DNA TGTGCCAGCAGTTTCTCCCTTAGCGGGGCGGGGGAGGGTACGCAGTATTTT. It translates to CASSFSLSGAGEGTQYF.

This chain joins TRBV15 and TRBJ2-3; TRBD1 aligns across 8 bases. The CDR3 is 18 residues long. Germline CDR1 and CDR2: LNHNV and YYDKDF (reference sequence). V lost 0 bases, J lost 2 bases, and 10 bases stayed unmatched. The CDR3 nucleotides are TGTGCCACCAGCAGAGATTTAGGGGGGACAGGCGTCACAGATACGCAGTATTTT. This gives the protein CATSRDLGGTGVTDTQYF.

This sequence joins TRBV6-2 or TRBV6-3 and TRBJ1-6; TRBD1 aligns across 9 bases. J lost 9 bases, V lost 5 bases, and 8 bases had no gene match. From germline, CDR1 is MNHEY and CDR2 SVGEGT. The length of the CDR3 is 15 residues. Written as DNA, the CDR3 is TGTGCCAGCAGTGCGGACAGGGGCCGTATTTCACCCCTCCACTTT. Translation: CASSADRGRISPLHF.

A single count supports this clonotype. This chain links TRBV5-1 with TRBJ1-1, with D perhaps matching TRBD1 (6 bases). The CDR3 contains 16 residues. Trimming shortened V by 6 bases and J by 4 bases, and 22 bases separated the two germline ends. The germline V gene has CDR1 SGHRS and CDR2 YFSETQ. The CDR3 region has the DNA TGCGCCAGCACCCCCGGAGGCTGGCAGGGGTTCACTGAAGCTTTCTTT. Translation: CASTPGGWQGFTEAFF.

In its sample, this clonotype was seen a few times. J is TRBJ2-4 and V is TRBV3-1; D is possibly TRBD1 (7 bases). CDR3 length: 19 amino acids. Germline CDR1 LGHDT, CDR2 YNNKEL (reference sequence). Deletions cut 3 bases from V and 7 bases from J, with 28 bases between. CDR3 amino acids: CASSQRREMTGRRVNIQYF. CDR3 sequence (DNA): TGTGCCAGCAGCCAGCGAAGGGAGATGACAGGGAGGAGGGTTAACATTCAGTACTTC.